These T cell receptor beta chains were read from a single sample in a study of T cell responses to AZD1222 COVID-19 vaccine. Libraries were prepared by immunoSEQ multiplex PCR; TCRdb keeps only in-frame clonotypes and omits some of them. The sample contains under 200,000 clones, around nine tenths of which appear only once. Sequences were derived from peripheral blood, sampled 28 days after the second dose of the MenACWY control vaccine. The source of these receptors is an adult who received the MenACWY meningococcal vaccine as a control. CDR3s include the opening cysteine and the closing phenylalanine or tryptophan. D genes are given only for firm matches. Size is omitted from some rows. Given values are once, few, many or a class for expanded clones.

TRBJ2-3 | TRBD1 | TRBV7-6 | few | TGTGCCAGCAGATCCTGGACAGGAGACACAGATACGCAGTATTTT | CASRSWTGDTDTQYF
TRBJ1-3 | TRBD1 | TRBV29-1 | - | TGCAGCGTTGAAGGGACAGGGGCAAACACCATATATTTT | CSVEGTGANTIYF
TRBJ1-1 | - | TRBV28 | - | TGTGCCAGCAGTTCTATATCCCTCATGAACACTGAAGCTTTCTTT | CASSSISLMNTEAFF
TRBJ1-6 | - | TRBV4-2 | - | TGTGCCAGCAGCCAGGAAATAAACAGGGTGAGAAGCTCCTATAATTCACCCCTCCACTTT | CASSQEINRVRSSYNSPLHF
TRBJ2-2 | TRBD1 | TRBV4-3 | - | TGCGCCAGCAGCCAAGGGGCTTACAGGGGCGCGAACACCGGGGAGCTGTTTTTT | CASSQGAYRGANTGELFF
TRBJ1-5 | - | TRBV7-9 | - | TGTGCCAGCAGCCGCCTAGGGACGGCTCAGCCCCAGCATTTT | CASSRLGTAQPQHF
TRBJ1-1 | - | TRBV19 | - | TGTGCCAGTAGTACCCACGGGGGGAGCACTGAAGCTTTCTTT | CASSTHGGSTEAFF
TRBJ2-1 | - | TRBV7-3 | - | TGTGCCAGCAGCTTGGCATCTAACAATGAGCAGTTCTTC | CASSLASNNEQFF
TRBJ2-4 | - | TRBV4-3 | - | TGCGCCAGCAGCCAAGGGACAGCCAAAAACATTCAGTACTTC | CASSQGTAKNIQYF
TRBJ1-1 | - | TRBV24-1 | - | TGTGCCACCAGTGCCTCAGGGTTCGCTGAAGCTTTCTTT | CATSASGFAEAFF
TRBJ2-3 | - | TRBV28 | once | TGTGCCATCGGGTCTCCCAGCACAGATACGCAGTATTTT | CAIGSPSTDTQYF
TRBJ2-1 | TRBD2 | TRBV10-1 | once | TGCGCCAGCAGTGCAGCGGGAGGCGCCTACAATGAGCAGTTCTTC | CASSAAGGAYNEQFF
TRBJ1-2 | - | TRBV19 | - | TGTGCCAGTACCTTGGGAGGAGTACTTGGCTACACCTTC | CASTLGGVLGYTF
TRBJ1-2 | TRBD1 | TRBV20-1 | - | TGCAGTGCTAGTTTCTTAGGGGGCCTAGGCTACACCTTC | CSASFLGGLGYTF
TRBJ1-1 | - | TRBV14 | - | TGTGCCAGCAGCCAAGTTAGGGCGGACACTGAAGCTTTCTTT | CASSQVRADTEAFF
TRBJ2-7 | TRBD2 | TRBV5-1 | - | TGCGCCAGCAGCTTAAGGGCTAGCGGGAGCTTGGGAGAGCAGTACTTC | CASSLRASGSLGEQYF
TRBJ1-5 | - | TRBV19 | - | TGTGCCAGTAGTTCTCAGGTGGGGCAGGGACAGCCCCAGCATTTT | CASSSQVGQGQPQHF
TRBJ2-7 | - | TRBV29-1 | once | TGCAGCGTCCGGGACGCACCCTACGAGCAGTACTTC | CSVRDAPYEQYF
TRBJ2-7 | TRBD2 | TRBV5-1 | - | TGCGCCAGCAGCCCTGGACTAGCGGGAGGCCAGCCCTACGAGCAGTACTTC | CASSPGLAGGQPYEQYF
TRBJ1-5 | - | TRBV30 | few | TGTGCCTGGAGTGGGGCCGGGATTTACAATCAGCCCCAGCATTTT | CAWSGAGIYNQPQHF
TRBJ2-1 | - | TRBV7-9 | - | TGTGCCAGCTCAGACCACCTTTCCTACAATGAGCAGTTCTTC | CASSDHLSYNEQFF
TRBJ2-1 | - | TRBV6-5 | - | TGTGCCAGCAGTCCGCCCGTGAATCTCGAGCAGTTCTTC | CASSPPVNLEQFF
TRBJ1-2 | - | TRBV7-9 | - | TGTGCCAGCAGCTTACAGGGCTATGGCTACACCTTC | CASSLQGYGYTF
TRBJ1-2 | - | TRBV13 | once | TGTGCCAGCAGCCTAACGGGATTCCATGGCTACACCTTC | CASSLTGFHGYTF
TRBJ1-2 | TRBD1 | TRBV5-6 | - | TGTGCCAGCAGCATTGGACAGGGCAGCGTCTATGGCTACACCTTC | CASSIGQGSVYGYTF
TRBJ2-7 | TRBD1 | TRBV6-5 | - | TGTGCCAGCAGTTCCGGGACAGGGGTCCACGAGCAGTACTTC | CASSSGTGVHEQYF
TRBJ2-7 | - | TRBV11-2 | - | TGTGCCAGCAGCACCTTTGTGGGCAGGGACTACGAGCAGTACTTC | CASSTFVGRDYEQYF
TRBJ1-2 | - | TRBV30 | once | TGTGCCTGGACCGCCCGAGGCCTGTTTCTTGGCTACACCTTC | CAWTARGLFLGYTF
TRBJ2-7 | TRBD1 | TRBV9 | - | TGTGCCAGCAGCGTAGGGACAGGGCGACACGAGCAGTACTTC | CASSVGTGRHEQYF